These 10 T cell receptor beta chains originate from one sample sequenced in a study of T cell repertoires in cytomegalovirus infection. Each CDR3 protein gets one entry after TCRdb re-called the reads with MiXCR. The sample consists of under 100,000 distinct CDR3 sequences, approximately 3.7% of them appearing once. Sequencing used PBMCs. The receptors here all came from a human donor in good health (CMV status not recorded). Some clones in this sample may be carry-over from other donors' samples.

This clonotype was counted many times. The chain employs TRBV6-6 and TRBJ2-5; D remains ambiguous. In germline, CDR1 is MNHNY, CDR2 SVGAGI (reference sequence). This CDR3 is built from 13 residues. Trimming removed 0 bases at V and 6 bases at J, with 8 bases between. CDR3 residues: CASSYSGMKTQYF. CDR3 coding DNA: TGTGCCAGCAGTTACTCAGGGATGAAGACCCAGTACTTC.

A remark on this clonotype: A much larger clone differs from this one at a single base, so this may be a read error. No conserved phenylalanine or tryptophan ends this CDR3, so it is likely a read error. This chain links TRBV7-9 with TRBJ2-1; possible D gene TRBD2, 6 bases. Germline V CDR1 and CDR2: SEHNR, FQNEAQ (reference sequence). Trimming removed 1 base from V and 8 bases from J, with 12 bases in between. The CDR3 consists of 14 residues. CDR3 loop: CASSLEYGGYEQFL. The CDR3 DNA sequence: TGTGCCAGCAGCTTAGAATACGGGGGATATGAGCAGTTCCTC.

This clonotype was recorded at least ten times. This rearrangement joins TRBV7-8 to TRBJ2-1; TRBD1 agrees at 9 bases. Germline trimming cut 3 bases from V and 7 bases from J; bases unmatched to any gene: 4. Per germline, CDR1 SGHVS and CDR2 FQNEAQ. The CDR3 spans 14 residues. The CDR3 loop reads CASSFFDRGNEQFF. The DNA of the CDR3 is TGTGCCAGCAGCTTTTTTGACAGGGGGAATGAGCAGTTCTTC.

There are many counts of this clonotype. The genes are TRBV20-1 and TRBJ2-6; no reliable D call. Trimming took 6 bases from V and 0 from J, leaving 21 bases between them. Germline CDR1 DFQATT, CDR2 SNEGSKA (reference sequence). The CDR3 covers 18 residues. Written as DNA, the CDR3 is TGCAGTGCGACCACCGACACCGGGTCATCCTCTGGGGCCAACGTCCTGACTTTC. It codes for CSATTDTGSSSGANVLTF.

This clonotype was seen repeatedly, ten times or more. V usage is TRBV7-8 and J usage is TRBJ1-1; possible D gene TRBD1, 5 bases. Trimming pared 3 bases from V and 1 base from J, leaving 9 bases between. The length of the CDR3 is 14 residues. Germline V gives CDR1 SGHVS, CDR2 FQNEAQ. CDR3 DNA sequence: TGTGCCAGCAGCTTTGGGACGGCGAACACTGAAGCTTTCTTT. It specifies CASSFGTANTEAFF.

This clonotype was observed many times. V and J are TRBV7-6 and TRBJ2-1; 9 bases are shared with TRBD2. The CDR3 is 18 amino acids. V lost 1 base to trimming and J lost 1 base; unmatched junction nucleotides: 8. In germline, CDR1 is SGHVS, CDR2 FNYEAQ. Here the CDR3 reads CASSLERGVPSSYNEQFF. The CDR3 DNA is TGTGCCAGCAGCTTAGAGCGGGGGGTACCCTCGTCCTACAATGAGCAGTTCTTC.

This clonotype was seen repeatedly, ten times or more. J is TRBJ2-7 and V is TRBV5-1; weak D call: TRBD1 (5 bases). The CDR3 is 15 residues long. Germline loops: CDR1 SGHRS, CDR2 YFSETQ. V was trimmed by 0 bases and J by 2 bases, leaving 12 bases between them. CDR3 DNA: TGCGCCAGCAGCTTGGAAGGGGCCCGTACCTACGAGCAGTACTTC. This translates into CASSLEGARTYEQYF.

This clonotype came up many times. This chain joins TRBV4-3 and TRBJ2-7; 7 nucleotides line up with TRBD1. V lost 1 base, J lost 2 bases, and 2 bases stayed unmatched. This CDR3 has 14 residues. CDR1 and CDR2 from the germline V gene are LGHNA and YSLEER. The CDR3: CASSQGQGAYEQYF. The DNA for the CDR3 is TGCGCCAGCAGCCAAGGCCAGGGGGCCTACGAGCAGTACTTC.

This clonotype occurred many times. The CDR3 protein is CASSLVGTGGYQPQHF. DNA for the CDR3: TGTGCCAGCAGCTTAGTGGGGACAGGGGGCTATCAGCCCCAGCATTTT. This sequence joins TRBV7-2 and TRBJ1-5; the match to TRBD1 covers 12 bases. This CDR3 has 16 amino acids. Germline V gene lookup returns CDR1 SGHTA and CDR2 FQGNSA. V lost 1 base, J lost 5 bases, and 3 bases stayed unmatched.

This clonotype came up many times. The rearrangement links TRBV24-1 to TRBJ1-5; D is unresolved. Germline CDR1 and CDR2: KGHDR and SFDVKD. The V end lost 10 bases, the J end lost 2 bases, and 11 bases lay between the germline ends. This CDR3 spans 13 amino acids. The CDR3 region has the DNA TGTGCCACTTCCCGGGATGGCAATCAGCCCCAGCATTTT. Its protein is CATSRDGNQPQHF.